The clone carrying this T cell receptor (beta chain) was seen repeatedly, ten times or more. The antigen is not known. The data stem from a study of T cell repertoires in cytomegalovirus infection. Study at large: Indications came from public TCR beta signatures; they pointed to CMV infection and to a matching HLA type.

Study-wide findings and caveats: Using cumulative public TCR beta family frequency, the authors identified those who carried CMV together with the relevant HLA.

TCRdb used MiXCR to reprocess the reads, holding one entry per CDR3 protein. The table shows about 260,000 distinct CDR3 sequences, with 8% to 9.5% occurring only once. Trimming took 2 bases from V and 3 from J; bases not matched to a gene: 2. Germline V gene lookup returns CDR1 SGHTA and CDR2 FQGNSA. This CDR3 spans 15 amino acids. This receptor was taken from a human donor in good health (CMV status not recorded). Some clones in this sample may be carry-over from other donors' samples. The chain couples TRBV7-2 to TRBJ2-3; 10 nucleotides align to TRBD2. Sequencing used PBMCs. The CDR3 spells CASSLKAGGTDTQYF. DNA of the CDR3: TGTGCCAGCAGCTTAAAAGCGGGGGGGACAGATACGCAGTATTTT.